This T cell receptor (beta chain) came from a study of cytomegalovirus exposure and HLA in healthy donors. The PCR had 60 Vbeta and 13 Jbeta primers. TCRdb keeps only in-frame clones here, not all; method: immunoSEQ multiplex PCR. Of roughly 140,000 clones listed, just under 85% are singletons. As to this clone: Its antigen is as yet unknown.

This CDR3 is built from 15 residues. Germline CDR1 and CDR2: PRHDT and FYEKMQ (reference sequence). Between the trimmed V and J ends, which lost 6 bases and 2 bases, there was a span of 14 bases. Study-level results: One later analysis reportedly identified an Asian-associated ancestry cluster that showed fewer N-insertions than the roughly 700-donor mean. HLA alleles were associated with 15,000 to 20,000 TCR beta sequences in a later analysis at 0.05 false discovery rate. Rarity marked most TCR sequences, yet some public TCRs occurred in many donors.

Sample: PBMCs. The sequence was collected from a woman aged 55-75 years in good health and CMV-seropositive. The chain uses TRBV13 and TRBJ2-1; D is possibly TRBD2 (6 bases). The CDR3 sequence is CASREWGRTYNEQFF. The DNA for the CDR3 is TGTGCCAGCAGGGAATGGGGGAGGACCTACAATGAGCAGTTCTTC. Full variable domain (outside the CDR3, taken from reference TRBV13 and TRBJ2-1): AAGVIQSPRHLIKEKRETATLKCYPIPRHDTVYWYQQGPGQDPQFLISFYEKMQSDKGSIPDRFSAQQFSDYHSELNMSSLELGDSALYFCASREWGRTYNEQFFGPGTRLTVL.